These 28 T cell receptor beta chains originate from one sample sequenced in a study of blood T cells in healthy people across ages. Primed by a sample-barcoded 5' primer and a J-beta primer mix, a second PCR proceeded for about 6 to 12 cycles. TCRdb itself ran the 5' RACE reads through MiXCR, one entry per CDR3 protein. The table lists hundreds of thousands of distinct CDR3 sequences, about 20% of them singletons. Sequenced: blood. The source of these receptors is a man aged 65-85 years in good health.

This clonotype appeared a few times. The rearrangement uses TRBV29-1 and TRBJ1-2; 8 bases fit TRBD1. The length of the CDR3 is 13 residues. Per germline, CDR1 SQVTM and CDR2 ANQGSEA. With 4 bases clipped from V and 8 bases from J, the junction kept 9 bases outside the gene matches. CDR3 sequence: CSVVDRGVGGYTF. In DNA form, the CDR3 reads TGCAGCGTTGTTGACAGGGGAGTTGGAGGCTACACCTTC. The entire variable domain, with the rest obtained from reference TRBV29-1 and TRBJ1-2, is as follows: SAVISQKPSRDICQRGTSLTIQCQVDSQVTMMFWYRQQPGQSLTLIATANQGSEATYESGFVIDKFPISRPNLTFSTLTVSNMSPEDSSIYLCSVVDRGVGGYTFGSGTRLTVV.

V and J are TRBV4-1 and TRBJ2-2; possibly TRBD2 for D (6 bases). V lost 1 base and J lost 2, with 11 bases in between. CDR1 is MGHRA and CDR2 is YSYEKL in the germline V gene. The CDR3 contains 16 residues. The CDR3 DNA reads TGCGCCAGCAGCCAAGGTAGCGGACCCAACACCGGGGAGCTGTTTTTT. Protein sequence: CASSQGSGPNTGELFF.

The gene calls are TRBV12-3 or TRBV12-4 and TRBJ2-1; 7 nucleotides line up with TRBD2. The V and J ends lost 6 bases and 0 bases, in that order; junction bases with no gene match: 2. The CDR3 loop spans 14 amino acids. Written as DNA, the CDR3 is TGTGCCAGCAGGAGGGAGGGCTCCTACAATGAGCAGTTCTTC. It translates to CASRREGSYNEQFF.

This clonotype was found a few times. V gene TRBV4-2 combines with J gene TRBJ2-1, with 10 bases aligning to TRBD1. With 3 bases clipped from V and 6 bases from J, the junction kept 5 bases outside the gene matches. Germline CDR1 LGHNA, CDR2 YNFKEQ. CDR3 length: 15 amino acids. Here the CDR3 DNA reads TGTGCCAGCAGCCACGCCCGGGACAGGGGCAATGAGCAGTTCTTC. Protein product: CASSHARDRGNEQFF.

The CDR3 region has the DNA TGTGCCAGCTCCCTGGGCCTTCAGCAGGGGGCTAATGAAAAACTGTTTTTT. It specifies CASSLGLQQGANEKLFF. J is TRBJ1-4 and V is TRBV18, with 7 bases lining up with TRBD1. V trimming: 6 bases; J trimming: 3 bases; junction bases outside the gene matches: 13. CDR1 KGHSH and CDR2 LQKENI come from the germline V gene. The length of the CDR3 is 17 residues.

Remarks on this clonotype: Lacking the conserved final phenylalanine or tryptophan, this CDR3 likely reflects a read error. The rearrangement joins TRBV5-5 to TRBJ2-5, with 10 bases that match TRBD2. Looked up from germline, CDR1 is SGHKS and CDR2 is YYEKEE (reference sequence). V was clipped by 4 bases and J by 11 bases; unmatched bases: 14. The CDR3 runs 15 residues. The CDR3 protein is CASSTMGRTSGEQYV. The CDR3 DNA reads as TGTGCCAGCAGCACTATGGGCCGGACTAGCGGTGAGCAGTACGTC.

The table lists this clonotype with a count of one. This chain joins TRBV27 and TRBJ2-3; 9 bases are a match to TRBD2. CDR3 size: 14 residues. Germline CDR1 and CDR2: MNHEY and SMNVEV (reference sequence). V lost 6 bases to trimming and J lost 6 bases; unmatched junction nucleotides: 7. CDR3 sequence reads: CASRSSGSGDTQYF. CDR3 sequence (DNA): TGTGCCAGCAGAAGTAGCGGGAGCGGGGATACGCAGTATTTT.

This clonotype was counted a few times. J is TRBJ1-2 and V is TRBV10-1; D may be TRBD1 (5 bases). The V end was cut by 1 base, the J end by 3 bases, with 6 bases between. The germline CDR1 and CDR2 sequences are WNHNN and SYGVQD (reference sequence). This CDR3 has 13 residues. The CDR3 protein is CASSELGHYGYTF. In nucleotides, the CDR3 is TGCGCCAGCAGTGAGTTGGGGCACTATGGCTACACCTTC.

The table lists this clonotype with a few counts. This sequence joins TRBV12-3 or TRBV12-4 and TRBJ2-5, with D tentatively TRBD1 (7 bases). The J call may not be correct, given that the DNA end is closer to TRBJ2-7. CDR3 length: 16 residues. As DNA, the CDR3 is TGTGCCAGCAGCTCGACCAGGGGGGTCTTCCCCTACGAGCAGTACGTC. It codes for CASSSTRGVFPYEQYV.

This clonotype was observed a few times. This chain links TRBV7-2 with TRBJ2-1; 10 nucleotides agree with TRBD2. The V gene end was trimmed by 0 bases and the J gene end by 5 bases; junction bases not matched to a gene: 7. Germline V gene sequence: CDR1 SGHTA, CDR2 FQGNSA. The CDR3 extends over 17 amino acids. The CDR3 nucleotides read TGTGCCAGCAGCTTAGCGCTCGCTAGCGGGGGAAACAATGAGCAGTTCTTC. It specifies CASSLALASGGNNEQFF.

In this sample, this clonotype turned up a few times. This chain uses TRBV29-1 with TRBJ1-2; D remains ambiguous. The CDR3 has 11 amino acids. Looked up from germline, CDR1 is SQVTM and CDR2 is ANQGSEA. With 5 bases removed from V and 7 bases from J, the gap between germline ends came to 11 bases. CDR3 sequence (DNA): TGCAGCGTTTATAAGGCGTCTGGCTACACCTTC. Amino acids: CSVYKASGYTF.

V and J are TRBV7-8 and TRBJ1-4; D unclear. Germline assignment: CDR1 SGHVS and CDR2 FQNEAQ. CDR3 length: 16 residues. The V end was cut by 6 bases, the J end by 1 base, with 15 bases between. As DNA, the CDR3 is TGTGCCAGCAGAGGAAAAAGACTCAGAACTAATGAAAAACTGTTTTTT. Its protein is CASRGKRLRTNEKLFF.

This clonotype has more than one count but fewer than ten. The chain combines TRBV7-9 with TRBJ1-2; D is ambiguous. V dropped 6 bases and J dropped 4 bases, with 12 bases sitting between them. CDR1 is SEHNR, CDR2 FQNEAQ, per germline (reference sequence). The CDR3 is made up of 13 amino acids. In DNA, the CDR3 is TGTGCCAGCAGTTGGGGAGAAGGCTATGGCTACACCTTC. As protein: CASSWGEGYGYTF.

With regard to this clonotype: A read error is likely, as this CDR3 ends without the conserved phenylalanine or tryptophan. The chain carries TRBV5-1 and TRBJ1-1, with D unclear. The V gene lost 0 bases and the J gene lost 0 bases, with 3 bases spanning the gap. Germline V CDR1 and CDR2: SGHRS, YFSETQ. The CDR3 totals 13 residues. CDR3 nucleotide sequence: TGCGCCAGCAGCTTGGGGGTGAACACTGAAGCTTTCTCT. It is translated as CASSLGVNTEAFS.

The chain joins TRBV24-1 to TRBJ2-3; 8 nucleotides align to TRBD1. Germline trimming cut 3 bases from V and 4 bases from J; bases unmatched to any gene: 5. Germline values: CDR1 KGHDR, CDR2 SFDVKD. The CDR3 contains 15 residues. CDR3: CATSDPTGAADTQYF. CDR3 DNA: TGTGCCACCAGTGATCCGACAGGGGCAGCAGATACGCAGTATTTT.

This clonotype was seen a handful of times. CDR3 in amino acids: CSAREGIGGTQYF. The DNA of the CDR3 is TGCAGTGCTAGGGAGGGGATCGGCGGGACCCAGTACTTC. V gene TRBV20-1 combines with J gene TRBJ2-5, with a tentative D call TRBD2 (6 bases). The CDR3 runs to 13 residues. Germline CDR1 is DFQATT and CDR2 is SNEGSKA (reference sequence). Trimming removed 3 bases at V and 7 bases at J, with 15 bases between.

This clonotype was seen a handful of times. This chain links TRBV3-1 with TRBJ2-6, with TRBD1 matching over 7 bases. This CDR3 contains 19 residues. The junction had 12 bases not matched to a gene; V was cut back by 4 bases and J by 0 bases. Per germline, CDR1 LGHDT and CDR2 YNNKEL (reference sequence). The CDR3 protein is CASSPAVGGLNSGANVLTF. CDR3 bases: TGTGCCAGCAGCCCGGCGGTAGGGGGCCTAAACTCTGGGGCCAACGTCCTGACTTTC.

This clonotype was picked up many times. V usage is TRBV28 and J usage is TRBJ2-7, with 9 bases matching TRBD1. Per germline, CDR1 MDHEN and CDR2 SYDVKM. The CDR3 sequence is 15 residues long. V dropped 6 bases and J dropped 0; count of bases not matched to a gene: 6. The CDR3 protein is CASSTGGASSYEQYF. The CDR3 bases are TGTGCCAGCAGCACAGGGGGCGCGAGCTCCTACGAGCAGTACTTC.

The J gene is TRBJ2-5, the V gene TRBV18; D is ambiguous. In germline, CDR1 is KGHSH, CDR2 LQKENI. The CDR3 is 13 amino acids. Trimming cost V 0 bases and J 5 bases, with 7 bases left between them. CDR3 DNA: TGTGCCAGCTCACCACCAACTTCGGAGACCCAGTACTTC. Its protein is CASSPPTSETQYF.

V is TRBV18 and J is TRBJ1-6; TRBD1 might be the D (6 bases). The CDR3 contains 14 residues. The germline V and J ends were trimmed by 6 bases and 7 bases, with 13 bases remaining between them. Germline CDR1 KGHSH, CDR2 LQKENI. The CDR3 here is CASSHREDNSPLHF. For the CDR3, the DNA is TGTGCCAGCTCGCACAGGGAAGACAATTCACCCCTCCACTTT.

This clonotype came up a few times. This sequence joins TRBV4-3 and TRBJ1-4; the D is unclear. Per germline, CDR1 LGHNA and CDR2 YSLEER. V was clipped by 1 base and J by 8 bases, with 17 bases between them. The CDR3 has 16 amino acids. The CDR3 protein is CASSQVVGGRQEKLFF. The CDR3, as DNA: TGCGCCAGCAGCCAAGTGGTCGGAGGGAGGCAGGAAAAACTGTTTTTT.

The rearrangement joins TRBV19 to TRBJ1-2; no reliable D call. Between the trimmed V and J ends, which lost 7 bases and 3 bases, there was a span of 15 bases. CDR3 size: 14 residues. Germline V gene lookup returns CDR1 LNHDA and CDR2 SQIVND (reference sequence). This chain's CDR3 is CASTPDSFYYGYTF. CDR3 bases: TGTGCCAGTACCCCGGACTCGTTCTACTATGGCTACACCTTC.

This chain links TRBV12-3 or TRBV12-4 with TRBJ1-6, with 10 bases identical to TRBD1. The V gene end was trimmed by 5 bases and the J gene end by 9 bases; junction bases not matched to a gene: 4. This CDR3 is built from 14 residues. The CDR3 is CASSHDRGRSPLHF. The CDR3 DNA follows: TGTGCCAGCAGTCACGACAGGGGGCGTTCACCCCTCCACTTT.

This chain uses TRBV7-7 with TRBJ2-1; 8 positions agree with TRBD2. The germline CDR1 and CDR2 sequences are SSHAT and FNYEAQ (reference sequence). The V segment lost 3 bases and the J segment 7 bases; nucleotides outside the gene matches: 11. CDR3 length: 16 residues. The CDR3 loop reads CASSFELAAGRNEQFF. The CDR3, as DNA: TGTGCCAGCAGCTTCGAACTAGCGGCGGGGCGGAATGAGCAGTTCTTC.

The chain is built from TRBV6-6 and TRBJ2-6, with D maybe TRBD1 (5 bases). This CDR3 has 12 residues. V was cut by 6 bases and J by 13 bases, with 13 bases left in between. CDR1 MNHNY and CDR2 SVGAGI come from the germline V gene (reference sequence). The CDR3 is CASSVDSWVLTF. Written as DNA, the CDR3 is TGTGCCAGCAGCGTAGACAGCTGGGTCCTGACTTTC.

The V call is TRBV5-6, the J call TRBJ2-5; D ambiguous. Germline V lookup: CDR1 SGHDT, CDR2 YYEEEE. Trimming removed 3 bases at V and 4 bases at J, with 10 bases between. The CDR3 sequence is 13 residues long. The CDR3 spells CASSSSDRETQYF. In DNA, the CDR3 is TGTGCCAGCAGCTCCTCGGACCGAGAGACCCAGTACTTC.

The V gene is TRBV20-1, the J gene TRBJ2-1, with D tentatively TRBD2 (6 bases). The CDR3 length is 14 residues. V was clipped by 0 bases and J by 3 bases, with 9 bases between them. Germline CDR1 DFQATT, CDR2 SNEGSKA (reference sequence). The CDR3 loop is CSARDQTSYNEQFF. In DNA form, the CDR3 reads TGCAGTGCTAGAGATCAGACTAGCTACAATGAGCAGTTCTTC.

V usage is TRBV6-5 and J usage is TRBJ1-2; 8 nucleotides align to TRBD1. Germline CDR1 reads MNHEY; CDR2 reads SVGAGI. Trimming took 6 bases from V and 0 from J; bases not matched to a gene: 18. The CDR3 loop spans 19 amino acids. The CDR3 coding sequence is TGTGCCAGCAGCCCCAGGACCAGGGGGCAGGGGAGGACTAACTATGGCTACACCTTC. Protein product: CASSPRTRGQGRTNYGYTF.